The rows below give T cell receptor beta chains drawn from one sample of a study of low-dose radiotherapy and immunotherapy resistance in tumors. Using its own MiXCR run on the reads, TCRdb lists one record per CDR3 protein. The sample records roughly 100,000 distinct CDR3 sequences, about a fifth being singletons. Sequenced here: PBMCs, sampled after low-dose radiotherapy plus immunotherapy. These receptors were taken from a male donor with prostate cancer. Each CDR3 is given with its conserved first and last residue.

V gene	CDR3 protein
TRBV5-5	CASSLSPGYNEQFF
TRBV29-1	CSVDGTLKDYNEQFF
TRBV5-1	CASSPRDRNYGYTF
TRBV20-1	CSARDGQGSLLTGELFF
TRBV20-1	CSARDFTASTDTQYF
TRBV5-1	CASSSGPATGGSETQYF
TRBV12-5	CASGLTTGELFF
TRBV2	CASSVGGGREQFF
TRBV13	CASQGSASYEQYF
TRBV18	CASSPPTSGHNEQFF
TRBV7-9	CASSHTSSFQFF
TRBV6-2/TRBV6-3	CASSYGSGEYEKLFFFFFF
TRBV28	CASSLRFYEQYF
TRBV11-2	CASSPLAGINYGYTF
TRBV3-1	CASSYVRDRSSYEQYF
TRBV30	CAWDRGYGYTF
TRBV13	CASSLGPGATYEQYF
TRBV12-3/TRBV12-4	CASSFRGPTEAFF
TRBV5-1	CASSASFSTDTQYF
TRBV7-2	CASSFTSGGAETQYF
TRBV9	CASSADRDTDTQYF
TRBV5-1	CASRSMNTGELFF
TRBV6-2/TRBV6-3	CASSETTLSGANVLTF
TRBV7-9	CASSLHQPQHF
TRBV28	CASSPLNQPQHF
TRBV4-1	CASSQDGTSGGNEQFF
TRBV6-8	CATQTQKQFF
TRBV6-5	CASSYPPGGNEQYF
TRBV20-1	CSARSGWLAGNIRYNEQFF
TRBV6-8	CASRLGTDTQYF
TRBV29-1	CSVWEGSDGYTF
TRBV27	CASSLGRTDTQYF
TRBV6-6	CASSSRQGTAYEQYF
TRBV6-5	CASSYAGQGGSEAFF
TRBV9	CASSVDRVQETQYF
TRBV15	CATSSGTFDEQYF
TRBV24-1	CATSDSWVNEQFF
TRBV5-1	CASSPGTGNQPQHF
TRBV10-3	CAISGDRGTDTQYF
TRBV5-1	CASSPGEDYGYTF
TRBV12-3/TRBV12-4	CASTTTGGAYGYTF
TRBV7-6	CASSVPSGPLVGDYEQYF
TRBV6-6	CASSELPSSTDTQYF
TRBV2	CASTGGIGGYTF
TRBV7-6	CASSFPSYEQYF
TRBV5-1	CASSLVGRWNNEQFF